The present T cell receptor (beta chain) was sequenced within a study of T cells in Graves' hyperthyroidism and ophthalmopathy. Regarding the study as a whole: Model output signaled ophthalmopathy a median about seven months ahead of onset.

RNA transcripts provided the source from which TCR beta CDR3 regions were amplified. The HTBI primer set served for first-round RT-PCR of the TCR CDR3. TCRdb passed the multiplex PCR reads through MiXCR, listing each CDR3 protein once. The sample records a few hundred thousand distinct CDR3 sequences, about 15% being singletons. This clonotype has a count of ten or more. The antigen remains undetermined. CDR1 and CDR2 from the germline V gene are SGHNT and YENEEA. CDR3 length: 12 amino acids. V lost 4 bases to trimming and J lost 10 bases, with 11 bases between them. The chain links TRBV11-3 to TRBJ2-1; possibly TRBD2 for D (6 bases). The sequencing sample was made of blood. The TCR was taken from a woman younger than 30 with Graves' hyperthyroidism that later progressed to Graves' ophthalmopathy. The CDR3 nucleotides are TGTGCCAGCAGCTCGGGGAGGAGGGAGCAGTTCTTC. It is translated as CASSSGRREQFF. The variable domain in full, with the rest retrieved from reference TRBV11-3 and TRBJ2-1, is EAGVVQSPRYKIIEKKQPVAFWCNPISGHNTLYWYLQNLGQGPELLIRYENEEAVDDSQLPKDRFSAERLKGVDSTLKIQPAELGDSAVYLCASSSGRREQFFGPGTRLTVL.